What follows are 27 T cell receptor beta chains derived from one specimen sequenced in a study of cytomegalovirus exposure and HLA in healthy donors. Both 60 Vbeta primers and 13 Jbeta primers went into the PCR. TCRdb's copy holds only in-frame clones and misses some; the assay was immunoSEQ multiplex PCR. Of 150,000 to 200,000 clones in the sample, over 65% were seen once. Specimen: PBMCs. The receptors stem from a woman aged 30 to 39 in good health and CMV-seronegative.

The chain has TRBV7-8 and TRBJ2-7, with D perhaps TRBD1 (5 bases). V lost 0 bases and J 2 bases, leaving 11 bases between the germline ends. CDR1 SGHVS and CDR2 FQNEAQ come from the germline V gene. The CDR3 is 15 amino acids. The CDR3 DNA is TGTGCCAGCAGCTTAGCAGGGGCTAGGACCTACGAGCAGTACTTC. Translation: CASSLAGARTYEQYF.

The chain combines TRBV9 with TRBJ2-5, with 9 bases fitting TRBD1. The DNA end lines up better with TRBJ2-7; the J call may be wrong. The CDR3 totals 16 residues. Germline lookup yields CDR1 SGDLS and CDR2 YYNGEE. In DNA form, the CDR3 reads TGTGCCAGCAGCGTAGGTACGGACAGGGGCACCTACGAGCAGTACTTC. This gives the protein CASSVGTDRGTYEQYF.

The rearrangement joins TRBV7-9 to TRBJ2-7, with D possibly TRBD2 on 5 matching bases. CDR3 size: 13 residues. V dropped 5 bases and J dropped 3 bases, with 11 bases sitting between them. Germline loops: CDR1 SEHNR, CDR2 FQNEAQ (reference sequence). CDR3 coding DNA: TGTGCCAGCAGCCGTCCAGGAGGCTACGAGCAGTACTTC. Translated: CASSRPGGYEQYF.

The V call is TRBV5-6, the J call TRBJ1-3, with 7 positions matching TRBD1. V lost 4 bases, J lost 0 bases, and 4 bases stayed unmatched. Germline V gene data show CDR1 as SGHDT and CDR2 as YYEEEE. This CDR3 has 15 amino acids. CDR3 sequence: CASSAAGGSGNTIYF. CDR3 coding DNA: TGTGCCAGCAGCGCGGCAGGGGGCTCTGGAAACACCATATATTTT.

In its sample, this clone was seen once. The gene calls are TRBV7-9 and TRBJ2-5; 8 bases are a match to TRBD2. Looked up from germline, CDR1 is SEHNR and CDR2 is FQNEAQ (reference sequence). Trimming removed 2 bases from V and 5 bases from J; junction bases left unmatched: 10. There are 16 residues in the CDR3. CDR3 nucleotides: TGTGCCAGCAGCTTAAACTTCCCAGCGGGGGAGGAGACCCAGTACTTC. Translating it yields CASSLNFPAGEETQYF.

The CDR3 sequence is CASSLVQGAGYTF. The DNA for the CDR3 is TGTGCCAGCAGCTTGGTACAGGGGGCGGGCTACACCTTC. V gene TRBV5-6 combines with J gene TRBJ1-2, with 9 nucleotides matching TRBD1. Trimming removed 0 bases from V and 8 bases from J; junction bases left unmatched: 2. The CDR3 has 13 amino acids. The germline gives CDR1 SGHDT, CDR2 YYEEEE. The entire variable domain, with the rest obtained from reference TRBV5-6 and TRBJ1-2, is as follows: DAGVTQSPTHLIKTRGQQVTLRCSPKSGHDTVSWYQQALGQGPQFIFQYYEEEERQRGNFPDRFSGHQFPNYSSELNVNALLLGDSALYLCASSLVQGAGYTFGSGTRLTVV.

The rearrangement uses TRBV6-1 and TRBJ1-2; D is unresolved. Germline V gene data show CDR1 as MNHNS and CDR2 as SASEGT. The V and J ends lost 3 bases and 5 bases respectively, with 10 bases between them. The CDR3 extends over 13 amino acids. CDR3 sequence reads: CASSEGRMYGYTF. Here the CDR3 DNA reads TGTGCCAGCAGTGAGGGCAGAATGTATGGCTACACCTTC.

The chain combines TRBV19 with TRBJ1-5; D not certain. The CDR3 is 15 residues long. Trimming took 5 bases from V and 0 from J, leaving 11 bases between them. CDR1 and CDR2 from the germline V gene are LNHDA and SQIVND (reference sequence). The CDR3 DNA sequence: TGTGCCAGTAGTCCGAGACACGATAGCAATCAGCCCCAGCATTTT. Protein sequence: CASSPRHDSNQPQHF. Filled out from reference TRBV19 and TRBJ1-5, the complete variable domain reads DGGITQSPKYLFRKEGQNVTLSCEQNLNHDAMYWYRQDPGQGLRLIYYSQIVNDFQKGDIAEGYSVSREKKESFPLTVTSAQKNPTAFYLCASSPRHDSNQPQHFGDGTRLSIL.

This chain links TRBV14 with TRBJ2-5, with 8 bases identical to TRBD2. The CDR3 is made up of 14 amino acids. Germline lookup yields CDR1 SGHDN and CDR2 FVKESK. V shed 4 bases and J 5 bases; nucleotides not matched to a gene: 6. CDR3 region: CASSPLRGGETQYF. The CDR3 DNA sequence: TGTGCCAGCAGCCCTCTCCGGGGGGGGGAGACCCAGTACTTC. Full variable domain (outside the CDR3, taken from reference TRBV14 and TRBJ2-5): EAGVTQFPSHSVIEKGQTVTLRCDPISGHDNLYWYRRVMGKEIKFLLHFVKESKQDESGMPNNRFLAERTGGTYSTLKVQPAELEDSGVYFCASSPLRGGETQYFGPGTRLLVL.

V gene TRBV15 combines with J gene TRBJ1-4; tentative D call: TRBD1 (5 bases). CDR3 length equals 17 residues. In germline, CDR1 is LNHNV, CDR2 YYDKDF (reference sequence). The V and J ends lost 1 base and 7 bases respectively, with 19 bases between them. The CDR3 here is CATSRAQGPFSVEKLFF. DNA for the CDR3: TGTGCCACCAGCAGAGCCCAGGGCCCCTTCTCTGTTGAAAAACTGTTTTTT.

The rearrangement links TRBV18 to TRBJ1-3; D gene uncertain. The CDR3 covers 12 residues. Germline CDR1 KGHSH, CDR2 LQKENI. V was pared by 4 bases and J by 6 bases, with 7 bases between. The CDR3 bases are TGTGCCAGCTCACTCCTTTCAAACACCATATATTTT. Residues: CASSLLSNTIYF.

The table lists this clone with a few counts. The chain's CDR3 is CASSYSGGYTEAFF. CDR3 sequence (DNA): TGTGCCAGCAGTTACTCGGGGGGGTACACTGAAGCTTTCTTT. The V and J genes are TRBV6-5 and TRBJ1-1, with D maybe TRBD1 (5 bases). This CDR3 contains 14 residues. Trimming removed 0 bases from V and 3 bases from J, with 8 bases in between. CDR1 and CDR2 (germline): MNHEY, SVGAGI.

The chain couples TRBV6-6 to TRBJ2-7, with 12 bases fitting TRBD1. V shed 11 bases and J 4 bases; nucleotides not matched to a gene: 12. The CDR3 loop spans 15 amino acids. The germline gives CDR1 MNHNY, CDR2 SVGAGI (reference sequence). The CDR3 sequence: CASHSPGQGAYEQYF. The CDR3 nucleotides are TGTGCCTCCCACTCCCCGGGACAGGGGGCGTACGAGCAGTACTTC.

V usage is TRBV5-1 and J usage is TRBJ2-5; 10 positions match TRBD1. The better agreement between TRBJ2-7 and the DNA end casts doubt on the J call. Germline V gives CDR1 SGHRS, CDR2 YFSETQ. CDR3 length: 16 residues. CDR3 sequence (DNA): TGCGCCAGCAGCCATACCGGGACAGGGGAACCCTACGAGCAGTACTTC. This gives the protein CASSHTGTGEPYEQYF.

Here the CDR3 DNA reads TGCAGCGTTGAAGATCGGGGAGACACAGATACGCAGTATTTT. This sequence encodes CSVEDRGDTDTQYF. This chain connects TRBV29-1 to TRBJ2-3, with a possible D match to TRBD2 (5 bases). V lost 0 bases and J 2 bases, leaving 9 bases between the germline ends. Germline V gives CDR1 SQVTM, CDR2 ANQGSEA. The CDR3 runs to 14 residues.

This sequence joins TRBV6-1 and TRBJ1-2, with TRBD1 identical over 7 bases. With V trimmed by 4 bases and J by 0 bases, 8 bases remained unmatched. Germline V gives CDR1 MNHNS, CDR2 SASEGT. The CDR3 is 16 amino acids. CDR3 in amino acids: CASSAGTVIPNYGYTF. CDR3 nucleotide sequence: TGTGCCAGCAGTGCCGGGACAGTGATTCCTAACTATGGCTACACCTTC.

The V and J genes are TRBV7-9 and TRBJ1-4; tentative D call: TRBD1 (5 bases). The germline V gene has CDR1 SEHNR and CDR2 FQNEAQ (reference sequence). The V gene lost 6 bases and the J gene lost 5 bases, with 19 bases spanning the gap. This CDR3 has 16 residues. In DNA form, the CDR3 reads TGTGCCAGCAGTTCCGGGACTCTCATCACCAATGAAAAACTGTTTTTT. It codes for CASSSGTLITNEKLFF.

The chain links TRBV6-5 to TRBJ2-5, with TRBD1 identical over 10 bases. V lost 6 bases to trimming and J lost 5 bases; unmatched junction nucleotides: 9. CDR3 length equals 15 residues. The germline V gene encodes CDR1 MNHEY and CDR2 SVGAGI. The CDR3, as DNA: TGTGCCAGCAGGAGACAGGGGGCGCTGGGGGAGACCCAGTACTTC. Its translation is CASRRQGALGETQYF.

The V and J genes are TRBV5-4 and TRBJ2-3, with D perhaps matching TRBD2 (6 bases). Germline assignment: CDR1 SGHNT and CDR2 YYREEE (reference sequence). Deletions cut 5 bases from V and 0 bases from J, with 13 bases between. The CDR3 covers 15 residues. Here the CDR3 DNA reads TGTGCCAGCAGTCGGGACTTCTCTAGCACAGATACGCAGTATTTT. It yields the protein CASSRDFSSTDTQYF.

This clone has a handful of counts. This chain joins TRBV9 and TRBJ2-5; TRBD2 matches 11 bases. From germline, CDR1 is SGDLS and CDR2 YYNGEE. V lost 4 bases, J lost 4 bases, and 6 bases stayed unmatched. The CDR3 is 15 amino acids. The CDR3 spells CASSLAGGGAETQYF. In DNA, the CDR3 is TGTGCCAGCAGCTTAGCGGGAGGGGGGGCAGAGACCCAGTACTTC.

J is TRBJ2-5 and V is TRBV7-3, with 10 nucleotides matching TRBD2. The length of the CDR3 is 17 residues. The germline V gene encodes CDR1 SGHTA and CDR2 FQGTGA. The J segment lost 4 bases and the V segment lost 2 bases, leaving 10 bases of the junction unmatched. The CDR3: CASSLFEVAGGGETQYF. In DNA, the CDR3 is TGTGCCAGCAGCTTATTTGAGGTAGCGGGAGGCGGAGAGACCCAGTACTTC.

The chain recombines TRBV4-2 with TRBJ2-7; 7 nucleotides match TRBD2. Trimming removed 4 bases from V and 4 bases from J; junction bases left unmatched: 4. Germline loops: CDR1 LGHNA, CDR2 YNFKEQ. This CDR3 has 13 amino acids. The CDR3 coding sequence is TGTGCCAGCAGCCGAGGACTAGATTACGAGCAGTACTTC. It yields the protein CASSRGLDYEQYF.

This clone was counted only a few times. The chain employs TRBV19 and TRBJ2-7; 9 bases agree with TRBD2. Germline values: CDR1 LNHDA, CDR2 SQIVND (reference sequence). Trimming at V came to 4 bases and at J to 2 bases, leaving 3 bases not matched to a gene. The length of the CDR3 is 14 residues. CDR3 region: CASSRAGGPYEQYF. CDR3 in DNA: TGTGCCAGTAGTAGGGCGGGGGGGCCCTACGAGCAGTACTTC.

The genes are TRBV18 and TRBJ1-1; TRBD1 is a possible D gene (6 bases). Trimming pared 4 bases from V and 1 base from J, leaving 10 bases between. This CDR3 comprises 14 residues. The germline V gene has CDR1 KGHSH and CDR2 LQKENI. CDR3 nucleotides: TGTGCCAGCTCACAAGACAGGAAGAACACTGAAGCTTTCTTT. It yields the protein CASSQDRKNTEAFF. Looking up the rest from reference TRBV18 and TRBJ1-1 gives the full variable domain: NAGVMQNPRHLVRRRGQEARLRCSPMKGHSHVYWYRQLPEEGLKFMVYLQKENIIDESGMPKERFSAEFPKEGPSILRIQQVVRGDSAAYFCASSQDRKNTEAFFGQGTRLTVV.

The chain couples TRBV28 to TRBJ2-7, with 10 positions matching TRBD2. The CDR3 contains 15 residues. Germline V lookup: CDR1 MDHEN, CDR2 SYDVKM. V was pared by 1 base and J by 2 bases, with 2 bases of the junction left unmatched. The CDR3 sequence is CASSLFLAGAYEQYF. In DNA, the CDR3 is TGTGCCAGCAGTTTATTCCTAGCGGGAGCCTACGAGCAGTACTTC.

A single count supports this clone. This chain links TRBV7-2 with TRBJ2-2; 7 bases map to TRBD1. V lost 7 bases and J lost 8; bases outside the gene matches: 10. The CDR3 consists of 14 residues. Germline V gives CDR1 SGHTA, CDR2 FQGNSA. CDR3 amino acids: CASTLGGVPGELFF. As DNA, the CDR3 is TGTGCCAGCACCCTAGGGGGCGTCCCAGGGGAGCTGTTTTTT.

The rearrangement joins TRBV15 to TRBJ1-1; D gene uncertain. V gave up 0 bases and J gave up 0 bases, with 8 bases separating them. Per the germline V gene, CDR1 is LNHNV and CDR2 is YYDKDF (reference sequence). This CDR3 is built from 15 residues. The CDR3 here is CATSREGSMNTEAFF. The CDR3 DNA is TGTGCCACCAGCAGAGAAGGGAGCATGAACACTGAAGCTTTCTTT.